One and the same sample provided the 23 T cell receptor beta chains below, sequenced in a study of blood T cells in healthy people across ages. The use of a sample-barcoded 5' primer and a J-beta primer mix characterized a second PCR of roughly 6 to 12 cycles. TCRdb ran MiXCR on the 5' RACE reads and lists one entry per CDR3 protein. The top ten hold roughly 10% of the sample, which has around 1.5 million distinct CDR3 sequences, 30% to 40% seen once. What was sequenced was blood. These receptor sequences come from a woman in her twenties or thirties in good health.

This clonotype was seen only a few times. The chain recombines TRBV7-9 with TRBJ2-7; 8 positions agree with TRBD1. The CDR3 contains 13 residues. Germline CDR1 and CDR2: SEHNR and FQNEAQ (reference sequence). The V gene end was trimmed by 5 bases and the J gene end by 7 bases; junction bases not matched to a gene: 7. This CDR3 is CASSPQGAEEQYF. The CDR3 coding sequence is TGTGCCAGCAGCCCTCAGGGGGCAGAAGAGCAGTACTTC.

This clonotype was observed a handful of times. A junction boundary mismatches the germline segment, possibly from a read error. The CDR3 DNA follows: TGTGCCAGCAGCTTGACACTAGCCTCCCACGAGCAGTACTTC. Amino acid sequence: CASSLTLASHEQYF. V usage is TRBV5-6 and J usage is TRBJ2-7, with D possibly TRBD2 on 6 matching bases. CDR3 length equals 14 residues. Germline-derived CDR1 and CDR2 are SGHDT and YYEEEE. Based on the CDR3 plus reference TRBV5-6 and TRBJ2-7, the full variable domain is DAGVTQSPTHLIKTRGQQVTLRCSPKSGHDTVSWYQQALGQGPQFIFQYYEEEERQRGNFPDRFSGHQFPNYSSELNVNALLLGDSALYLCASSLTLASHEQYFGPGTRLTVT.

The chain carries TRBV20-1 and TRBJ2-7, with 11 bases that match TRBD2. The CDR3 loop spans 14 amino acids. V was clipped by 5 bases and J by 7 bases; unmatched bases: 10. Germline-derived CDR1 and CDR2 are DFQATT and SNEGSKA (reference sequence). The CDR3 DNA follows: TGCAGTGCTTTGGGACTAGCGGACTACAATGAGCAGTACTTC. Residues: CSALGLADYNEQYF.

The table lists this clonotype with a few counts. The chain links TRBV3-1 to TRBJ2-3, with D perhaps being TRBD1 or TRBD2 (6 bases each). V was pared by 4 bases and J by 1 base, with 15 bases between. The germline gives CDR1 LGHDT, CDR2 YNNKEL (reference sequence). The CDR3 sequence is 16 residues long. The CDR3, as DNA: TGTGCCAGCAGCCCCTGGACGGGGGCCGGCACAGATACGCAGTATTTT. Amino acid sequence: CASSPWTGAGTDTQYF.

There are a few counts of this clonotype. The chain joins TRBV7-2 to TRBJ2-5, with TRBD2 as a possible D gene (6 bases). In germline, CDR1 is SGHTA, CDR2 FQGNSA. The CDR3 length is 16 residues. Trimming took 4 bases from V and 1 from J, leaving 16 bases between them. CDR3 coding DNA: TGTGCCAGCAGCTGGGGGGACGCCACCCTCCAAGAGACCCAGTACTTC. Encoded protein: CASSWGDATLQETQYF. The complete variable domain, with remaining parts taken from reference TRBV7-2 and TRBJ2-5, reads GAGVSQSPSNKVTEKGKDVELRCDPISGHTALYWYRQSLGQGLEFLIYFQGNSAPDKSGLPSDRFSAERTGGSVSTLTIQRTQQEDSAVYLCASSWGDATLQETQYFGPGTRLLVL.

The chain uses TRBV9 and TRBJ2-2, with 9 bases lining up with TRBD1. The V gene end was trimmed by 3 bases and the J gene end by 9 bases; junction bases not matched to a gene: 15. CDR1 is SGDLS and CDR2 is YYNGEE in the germline V gene. CDR3 length: 17 amino acids. The CDR3 bases are TGTGCCAGCAGCGACCTATCCGGGACAGGGCTTATTAGGGAGCTGTTTTTT. Its protein product is CASSDLSGTGLIRELFF.

This clonotype was observed a handful of times. J is TRBJ2-7 and V is TRBV28; perhaps D is TRBD1 or TRBD2 (5 bases each). Germline V gene sequence: CDR1 MDHEN, CDR2 SYDVKM. The CDR3 length is 15 residues. V was pared by 8 bases and J by 0 bases, with 17 bases between. The CDR3 region is CASLSSGQVSYEQYF. In DNA form, the CDR3 reads TGTGCCAGCCTTTCCTCGGGGCAGGTCTCCTACGAGCAGTACTTC.

This clonotype was counted ten times or more. The rearrangement joins TRBV10-3 to TRBJ2-5, with D perhaps TRBD2 (5 bases). Germline V lookup: CDR1 ENHRY, CDR2 SYGVKD. This CDR3 has 14 amino acids. V was cut by 3 bases and J by 2 bases, with 10 bases left in between. CDR3 coding DNA: TGTGCCATCAGTGACGGAGGTAATCAAGAGACCCAGTACTTC. It translates to CAISDGGNQETQYF.

This clonotype came up a few times. CDR3 nucleotide sequence: TGTGCCAGCAGCTGGGACAGGCGAGGCGGCTACACCTTC. It translates to CASSWDRRGGYTF. The chain is built from TRBV7-2 and TRBJ1-2, with TRBD1 matching 8 bases. CDR3 length: 13 amino acids. After removal of 4 bases from V and 8 bases from J, the junction contained 6 bases not matched to a gene. Germline V CDR1 and CDR2: SGHTA, FQGNSA. Complete variable domain (other parts from reference TRBV7-2 and TRBJ1-2): GAGVSQSPSNKVTEKGKDVELRCDPISGHTALYWYRQSLGQGLEFLIYFQGNSAPDKSGLPSDRFSAERTGGSVSTLTIQRTQQEDSAVYLCASSWDRRGGYTFGSGTRLTVV.

The CDR3 coding sequence is TGTGCCAGCAGTTCTCAAGCGGGGGCCGTAACGGCGCAGTATTTT. It yields the protein CASSSQAGAVTAQYF. The V gene is TRBV27, the J gene TRBJ2-3; 8 bases fit TRBD2. Per the germline V gene, CDR1 is MNHEY and CDR2 is SMNVEV (reference sequence). This CDR3 contains 15 residues. J gave up 10 bases and V 4 bases, and 13 bases lay outside the gene matches.

The chain uses TRBV7-9 and TRBJ2-5; 7 bases match TRBD1. Judging by the DNA end, TRBJ2-7 fits better; the J call may be wrong. Germline CDR1 and CDR2: SEHNR and FQNEAQ (reference sequence). The CDR3 contains 14 residues. In DNA, the CDR3 is TGTGCCAGCAGCATAGGGGGCGCCGGCTACGAGCAGTACGTC. Protein: CASSIGGAGYEQYV.

The sample holds a few counts of this clonotype. The chain is built from TRBV7-6 and TRBJ2-3; D unresolved. Trimming pared 0 bases from V and 2 bases from J, leaving 12 bases between. Germline loops: CDR1 SGHVS, CDR2 FNYEAQ. The CDR3 loop spans 16 amino acids. The CDR3 bases are TGTGCCAGCAGCTTAGCCATCCGTTTCCACACAGATACGCAGTATTTT. Protein: CASSLAIRFHTDTQYF. The full variable domain, rest sourced from reference TRBV7-6 and TRBJ2-3, is GAGVSQSPRYKVTKRGQDVALRCDPISGHVSLYWYRQALGQGPEFLTYFNYEAQQDKSGLPNDRFSAERPEGSISTLTIQRTEQRDSAMYRCASSLAIRFHTDTQYFGPGTRLTVL.

There are a few counts of this clonotype. The chain links TRBV12-3 or TRBV12-4 to TRBJ2-1; no clear D gene. V shed 8 bases and J shed 1 base, with 12 bases lying between them. The CDR3 spans 14 residues. CDR3 bases: TGTGCCAGCGGTATCGGAACATCCTACAATGAGCAGTTCTTC. Translation gives CASGIGTSYNEQFF.

This clonotype occurred a few times. The J gene is TRBJ1-5, the V gene TRBV4-1; 7 nucleotides agree with TRBD1. The V gene's germline CDR1 is MGHRA and CDR2 YSYEKL. The CDR3 is made up of 18 amino acids. V lost 4 bases and J lost 2; bases outside the gene matches: 14. The CDR3 DNA follows: TGCGCCAGCAGCCGACTACTCGGTAGGGGGCGAGGCAATCAGCCCCAGCATTTT. It yields the protein CASSRLLGRGRGNQPQHF.

Only a few counts were recorded for this clonotype. This chain uses TRBV3-1 with TRBJ2-3; 7 bases map to TRBD2. CDR1 is LGHDT, CDR2 YNNKEL, per germline (reference sequence). There are 16 residues in the CDR3. The trim removed 4 bases at V and 1 base at J, leaving 8 bases unmatched. CDR3 nucleotide sequence: TGTGCCAGCAGCCCCCGGGACTACTCCGGCACAGATACGCAGTATTTT. Encoded protein: CASSPRDYSGTDTQYF.

This chain connects TRBV4-1 to TRBJ2-3; D assignment may be TRBD1 or TRBD2 (6 bases each). Per the germline V gene, CDR1 is MGHRA and CDR2 is YSYEKL. The CDR3 contains 19 residues. The germline V and J ends were trimmed by 0 bases and 1 base, with 20 bases remaining between them. DNA of the CDR3: TGCGCCAGCAGCCAAGATCCCCCTTTGGCGGAGGGGGGCACAGATACGCAGTATTTT. Translating gives CASSQDPPLAEGGTDTQYF.

This clonotype was found a few times. CDR3 residues: CASSPPLAGGPNEQYF. The CDR3 DNA follows: TGTGCCAGCAGCCCACCACTAGCGGGAGGGCCTAACGAGCAGTACTTC. The V call is TRBV9, the J call TRBJ2-7, with 13 positions matching TRBD2. CDR3 size: 16 residues. Germline CDR1 reads SGDLS; CDR2 reads YYNGEE. J was trimmed by 5 bases and V by 4 bases; bases with no gene match: 9.

The V and J genes are TRBV18 and TRBJ2-1; D perhaps matches TRBD1 (6 bases). Trimming pared 4 bases from V and 4 bases from J, leaving 23 bases between. CDR1 KGHSH and CDR2 LQKENI come from the germline V gene. The CDR3 is made up of 18 amino acids. The CDR3 spells CASSRRRQANARYNEQFF. CDR3 nucleotides: TGTGCCAGCTCACGCCGGCGACAGGCAAACGCCAGGTACAATGAGCAGTTCTTC.

This clonotype occurred a few times. This CDR3 is CASRIGTASTDTQYF. CDR3 nucleotide sequence: TGTGCCAGCAGGATTGGGACAGCTAGCACAGATACGCAGTATTTT. The chain joins TRBV6-5 to TRBJ2-3; 7 bases fit TRBD1. The CDR3 runs 15 residues. V shed 6 bases and J 0 bases; nucleotides not matched to a gene: 6. The germline V gene encodes CDR1 MNHEY and CDR2 SVGAGI.

This clonotype occurred a few times. J is TRBJ2-1 and V is TRBV20-1; D is perhaps TRBD2 (5 bases). The CDR3 runs 14 residues. CDR1 is DFQATT, CDR2 SNEGSKA, per germline (reference sequence). Between the trimmed V and J ends, which lost 3 bases and 2 bases, there was a span of 11 bases. CDR3 sequence (DNA): TGCAGTGCTAGCGGCGGGCAGACCTACAATGAGCAGTTCTTC. Amino acid sequence: CSASGGQTYNEQFF.

This clonotype was observed a handful of times. The chain uses TRBV7-2 and TRBJ2-5; D is uncertain. The CDR3 has 16 residues. CDR1 and CDR2 from the germline V gene are SGHTA and FQGNSA. V shed 1 base and J shed 0 bases, with 12 bases lying between them. DNA of the CDR3: TGTGCCAGCAGCTTAGGGGCAGGACCCTACCAAGAGACCCAGTACTTC. It yields the protein CASSLGAGPYQETQYF.

This clonotype was detected only a few times. The rearrangement uses TRBV10-3 and TRBJ1-1; D gene ambiguous. Trimming left V 4 bases short and J 3 bases short, with 12 bases between. The CDR3 has 14 amino acids. CDR1 and CDR2 from the germline V gene are ENHRY and SYGVKD. CDR3 coding DNA: TGTGCCATCAGTGTAAGGTTTGAGGACACTGAAGCTTTCTTT. Residues: CAISVRFEDTEAFF.

The chain couples TRBV6-1 to TRBJ2-2; 10 bases fit TRBD2. CDR3 size: 16 residues. Germline values: CDR1 MNHNS, CDR2 SASEGT. Trimming removed 7 bases from V and 4 bases from J; junction bases left unmatched: 9. CDR3 residues: CASNLAGGGITGELFF. CDR3 DNA: TGTGCCAGCAATTTAGCGGGGGGTGGTATCACCGGGGAGCTGTTTTTT.